This note documents a single TCR beta chain sequence. No cognate antigen has been identified for it. No quality values exist for individual bases; no much larger clone is one base distant. The sample comes from a study of T cell responses to AZD1222 COVID-19 vaccine listed by TCRdb under 2021. As for the study more broadly: TCR sequencing was performed for 230 to 250 trial participants, of whom 207 were given two doses of AZD1222 and around 25 were given two doses of MenACWY control vaccine. Trial participants were enrolled into age subgroups of 18-55, 56-69 and 70-plus years, which contained approximately 150, 28 and 58 TCR-sequenced participants, respectively. Paper-wide results and their limitations: Participants were mostly white British, with more females than males. The authors suggested clonal diversity may have been underestimated. CD4 TCRs associated with the vaccine covered the entire spike protein, and the dominant responses were in regions 160-218 and 743-854. Because no day 14 peak-response samples were available, the repertoires could be characterized only after the peak T cell response. After two AZD1222 doses, spike-specific TCR breadth and depth were significantly higher than at day 0 and than in MenACWY recipients. In the small 56-69-year group, the increase in depth fell short of significance, most likely because of low power. Reportedly, close to half of the unique spike-specific TCRs recognized epitopes lying outside the regions that are mutated in the B.1.351 and B.1.1.7 variants. Conclusions about previously exposed vaccinees are limited because only six or seven AZD1222 recipients were SARS-CoV-2 seropositive at baseline.

The label giving this sample's time point can be read as: about 28 days (+/-7) after the second vaccine dose. Reading the label with the study, this specimen's treatment or condition is: meningococcal conjugate vaccine given as trial control. Samples from vaccinated people were obtained from the UK trials COV001 and COV002, which included a single-blind randomized controlled phase 2/3 trial of AZD1222 (ChAdOx1 nCoV-19) in healthy adults. For TCRbeta chain sequencing, PBMC samples from trial participants were taken at day 0 and at day 28 after the second dose. Taken from the germline V gene, the CDR1 and CDR2 loops are SGHTA and FQGNSA. The V and J ends are trimmed by 4 bases and 9 bases, leaving 15 bases between them. Inclusive of the bounding cysteine and phenylalanine, the CDR3 is 14 residues long. Solely the CDR3 DNA is kept, with 42 bases framed from the first base. The CDR3 regions of human TCRbeta chains were subjected to immunosequencing. The original methods were these. Repertoire TCRs were matched against a reference library of SARS-CoV-2-specific TCRs generated with the MIRA antigen-specificity platform. Breadth meant the fraction of unique TCRs that were SARS-CoV-2-associated, whereas depth meant the fraction of total T cells that were SARS-CoV-2-associated. Using the MIRA data, each spike-specific TCR was assigned both to the spike region to which the TCR was reactive and to a CD4 or CD8 class. Log10-transformed breadth and depth values were compared by one-way ANOVA with Sidak's multiple comparisons tests. In TCRdb, the immuneACCESS table is reduced to in-frame sequences with V and J assigned. These tables do not hold every clone; where another copy was compared, an unresolved V gene accounts for under half, and the others remain unexplained. That table gives V, J and clone size, and the DNA gave D and trimming. Present in this sample are roughly 200,000 clones, over 85% of which were seen just once. The ten largest clones add up to 0.8% to 1.3% of the sample.

Material: peripheral blood, obtained 28 days after the second dose of the MenACWY control vaccine. Here the chain combines TRBV7-2 and TRBJ1-4, and perhaps TRBD1 as D gene, on 6 matching bases. The clonotype comes from an adult who received the MenACWY meningococcal vaccine as a control. The CDR3 region reads CASSSPGRGQKLFF. The DNA sequence is as follows: TGTGCCAGCAGCTCTCCGGGACGGGGGCAAAAACTGTTTTTT.